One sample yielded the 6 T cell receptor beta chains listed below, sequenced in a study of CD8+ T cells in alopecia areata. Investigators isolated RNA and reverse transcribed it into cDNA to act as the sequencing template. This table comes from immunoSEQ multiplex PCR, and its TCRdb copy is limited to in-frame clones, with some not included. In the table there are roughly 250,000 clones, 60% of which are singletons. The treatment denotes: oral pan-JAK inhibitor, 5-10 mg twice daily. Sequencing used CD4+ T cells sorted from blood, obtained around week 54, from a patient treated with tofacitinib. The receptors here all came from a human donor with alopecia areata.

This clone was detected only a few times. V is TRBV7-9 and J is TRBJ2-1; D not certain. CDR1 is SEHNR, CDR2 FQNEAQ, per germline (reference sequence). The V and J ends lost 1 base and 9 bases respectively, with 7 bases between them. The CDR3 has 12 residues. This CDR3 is CASSLVLGEQFF. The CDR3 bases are TGTGCCAGCAGCTTAGTCTTGGGTGAGCAGTTCTTC. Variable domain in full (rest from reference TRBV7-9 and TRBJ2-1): DTGVSQNPRHKITKRGQNVTFRCDPISEHNRLYWYRQTLGQGPEFLTYFQNEAQLEKSRLLSDRFSAERPKGSFSTLEIQRTEQGDSAMYLCASSLVLGEQFFGPGTRLTVL.

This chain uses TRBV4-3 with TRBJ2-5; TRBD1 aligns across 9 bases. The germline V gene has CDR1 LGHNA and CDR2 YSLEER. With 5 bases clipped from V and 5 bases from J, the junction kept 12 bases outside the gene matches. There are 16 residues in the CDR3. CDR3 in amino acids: CASSSTGTGTFETQYF. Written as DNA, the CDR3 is TGCGCCAGCAGCTCAACCGGGACAGGGACTTTTGAGACCCAGTACTTC.

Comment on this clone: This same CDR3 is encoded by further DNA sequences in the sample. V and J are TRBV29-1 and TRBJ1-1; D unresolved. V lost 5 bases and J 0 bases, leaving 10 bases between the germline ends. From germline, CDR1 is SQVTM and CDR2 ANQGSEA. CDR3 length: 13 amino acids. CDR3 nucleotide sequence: TGCAGCGTTTGGACCGCGTTGAACACTGAAGCTTTCTTT. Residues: CSVWTALNTEAFF.

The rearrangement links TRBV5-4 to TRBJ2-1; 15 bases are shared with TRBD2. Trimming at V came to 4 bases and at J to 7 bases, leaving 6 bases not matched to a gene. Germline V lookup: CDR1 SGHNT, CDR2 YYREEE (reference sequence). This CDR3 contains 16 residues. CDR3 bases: TGTGCCAGCAGCCCTGGACTAGCGGGGGGGCGTAATGAGCAGTTCTTC. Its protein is CASSPGLAGGRNEQFF.

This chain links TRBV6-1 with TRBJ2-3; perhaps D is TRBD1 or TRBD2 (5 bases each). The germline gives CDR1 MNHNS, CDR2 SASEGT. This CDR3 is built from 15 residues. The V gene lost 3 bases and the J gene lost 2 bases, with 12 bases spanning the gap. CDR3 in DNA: TGTGCCAGCAGTGAGGGGGTGGCCACCACAGATACGCAGTATTTT. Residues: CASSEGVATTDTQYF.

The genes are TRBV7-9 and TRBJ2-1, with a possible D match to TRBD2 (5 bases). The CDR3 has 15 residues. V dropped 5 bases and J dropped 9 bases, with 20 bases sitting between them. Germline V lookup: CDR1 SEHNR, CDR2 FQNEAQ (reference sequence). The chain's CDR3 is CASSPFSSWAGEQFF. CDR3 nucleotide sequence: TGTGCCAGCAGCCCCTTTAGTAGCTGGGCGGGTGAGCAGTTCTTC.